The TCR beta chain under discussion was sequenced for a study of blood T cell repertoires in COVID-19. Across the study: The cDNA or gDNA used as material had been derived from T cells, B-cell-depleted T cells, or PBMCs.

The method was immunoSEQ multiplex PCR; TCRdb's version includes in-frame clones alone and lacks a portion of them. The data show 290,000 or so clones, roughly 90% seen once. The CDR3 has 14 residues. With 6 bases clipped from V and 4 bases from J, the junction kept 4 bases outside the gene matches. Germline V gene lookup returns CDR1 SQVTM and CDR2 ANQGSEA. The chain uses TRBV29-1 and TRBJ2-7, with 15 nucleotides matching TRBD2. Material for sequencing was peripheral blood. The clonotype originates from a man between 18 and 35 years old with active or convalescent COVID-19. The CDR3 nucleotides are TGCAGCGTGGCGGGACTAGCGGGGGGATACGAGCAGTACTTC. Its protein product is CSVAGLAGGYEQYF.